This entry lists 10 T cell receptor beta chains sequenced from one sample in a study of blood T cell repertoires in COVID-19. Only in-frame clones appear in the TCRdb table, and some are missing; sequencing was by immunoSEQ multiplex PCR. The table has around 63,000 clones, about 70% seen once. Sequenced material: peripheral blood. The source is a woman in her forties or fifties with active or convalescent COVID-19.

This sequence joins TRBV9 and TRBJ1-3; D may be TRBD1 (6 bases). The CDR3 extends over 14 amino acids. V lost 5 bases, J lost 4 bases, and 13 bases lay in between. Germline V CDR1 and CDR2: SGDLS, YYNGEE. The CDR3 DNA reads as TGTGCCAGCAGTGTGGCAGGGGAAGGAAACACCATATATTTT. It encodes CASSVAGEGNTIYF.

V is TRBV5-1 and J is TRBJ2-5; D ambiguous. The CDR3 loop spans 13 amino acids. Per germline, CDR1 SGHRS and CDR2 YFSETQ. The V end lost 4 bases, the J end lost 5 bases, and 12 bases lay between the germline ends. Here the CDR3 reads CASSAVPRETQYF. Written as DNA, the CDR3 is TGCGCCAGCAGCGCGGTCCCCCGGGAGACCCAGTACTTC.

This clone was detected only a few times. V and J are TRBV20-1 and TRBJ2-1; 7 positions match TRBD2. The germline V gene has CDR1 DFQATT and CDR2 SNEGSKA (reference sequence). This CDR3 comprises 15 residues. Losses at the gene ends were 3 bases for V and 4 bases for J; bases not matched to a gene: 9. The CDR3 reads CSASGAGAGYNEQFF. For the CDR3, the DNA is TGCAGTGCTAGTGGGGCGGGAGCGGGATACAATGAGCAGTTCTTC.

V usage is TRBV9 and J usage is TRBJ1-3; D may be TRBD1 (5 bases). The CDR3 is made up of 14 amino acids. Trimming left V 0 bases short and J 4 bases short, with 8 bases between. CDR1 and CDR2 (germline): SGDLS, YYNGEE. CDR3 protein: CASSVEGIGNTIYF. CDR3 bases: TGTGCCAGCAGCGTAGAGGGGATCGGAAACACCATATATTTT. The entire variable domain, with the rest obtained from reference TRBV9 and TRBJ1-3, is as follows: DSGVTQTPKHLITATGQRVTLRCSPRSGDLSVYWYQQSLDQGLQFLIQYYNGEERAKGNILERFSAQQFPDLHSELNLSSLELGDSALYFCASSVEGIGNTIYFGEGSWLTVV.

The J gene is TRBJ2-2, the V gene TRBV9; possibly TRBD1 for D (6 bases). V was clipped by 2 bases and J by 5 bases, with 10 bases between them. CDR3 length: 14 residues. Germline V lookup: CDR1 SGDLS, CDR2 YYNGEE. The CDR3 loop is CASSVGAETGELFF. The CDR3 DNA reads as TGTGCCAGCAGCGTGGGGGCGGAAACCGGGGAGCTGTTTTTT.

The chain is built from TRBV9 and TRBJ1-4; 7 nucleotides agree with TRBD1. The CDR3 loop spans 13 amino acids. V dropped 3 bases and J dropped 5; count of bases not matched to a gene: 1. Germline V CDR1 and CDR2: SGDLS, YYNGEE. CDR3 nucleotide sequence: TGTGCCAGCAGCGGGGGACAGAATGAAAAACTGTTTTTT. Translating it yields CASSGGQNEKLFF.

This clone was picked up one time. The chain carries TRBV2 and TRBJ1-5; possible D gene TRBD1, 6 bases. This CDR3 has 16 residues. V lost 7 bases and J lost 7, with 23 bases in between. The V gene's germline CDR1 is SNHLY and CDR2 FYNNEI. CDR3: CASTSLRDTTRQPQHF. In nucleotides, the CDR3 is TGTGCCAGCACCTCCCTGAGGGACACCACGAGGCAGCCCCAGCATTTT.

This chain joins TRBV12-3 or TRBV12-4 and TRBJ1-3; D is undetermined. V dropped 3 bases and J dropped 8 bases, with 11 bases sitting between them. The CDR3 spans 13 residues. The CDR3 spells CASSLSGGHTIYF. CDR3 DNA sequence: TGTGCCAGCAGTTTGTCAGGTGGGCACACCATATATTTT.

A remark on this clone: A far bigger clonotype differs at one base, so this is likely a read error. Distinct nucleotide sequences in the sample also encode this CDR3. The rearrangement links TRBV12-3 or TRBV12-4 to TRBJ1-1; possibly TRBD1 for D (6 bases). With 5 bases removed from V and 2 bases from J, the gap between germline ends came to 9 bases. The CDR3 loop spans 13 amino acids. The CDR3 spells CASSLQGNTEAFF. CDR3 coding DNA: TGTGCCAGCAGTCTACAGGGAAACACTGAAGCTTTCTTT.

The chain links TRBV5-4 to TRBJ2-5; 13 bases are a match to TRBD2. After removal of 2 bases from V and 4 bases from J, the junction contained 5 bases not matched to a gene. Germline lookup yields CDR1 SGHNT and CDR2 YYREEE (reference sequence). There are 16 residues in the CDR3. Here the CDR3 reads CASSFGLAGVGETQYF. CDR3 DNA: TGTGCCAGCAGCTTCGGACTAGCGGGAGTTGGAGAGACCCAGTACTTC.